This T cell receptor beta chain appears in the sequencing data of a study of CD8 T cells in ankylosing spondylitis. This clonotype has a handful of counts. The antigen is undetermined. Overall study results and limits: Relatively scarce in peripheral blood, disease-linked clones were CD8+. Fewer than ten highly homologous variants made up a TCR beta motif that seemed to typify ankylosing spondylitis blood.

MiXCR, applied by TCRdb to the 5' RACE reads, yields one record per CDR3 protein. Among hundreds of thousands of distinct CDR3 sequences listed, roughly 20% were seen once. V lost 5 bases and J 5 bases, leaving 10 bases between the germline ends. The CDR3 runs 13 residues. The chain has TRBV12-3 or TRBV12-4 and TRBJ2-1, with TRBD2 as a possible D gene (7 bases). Sequenced input: blood, either unsorted or a sorted T cell fraction (not recorded which). This receptor was identified in a male donor with ankylosing spondylitis or in good health (not recorded which). Written as DNA, the CDR3 is TGTGCCAGCAGTGTGGGGGGGCACAATGAGCAGTTCTTC. This gives the protein CASSVGGHNEQFF.